These 19 T cell receptor beta chains share one sample of origin, sequenced in a study of T cells in Graves' hyperthyroidism and ophthalmopathy. The investigators amplified TCR beta CDR3 regions from RNA transcripts. First-round RT-PCR of the TCR CDR3 relied on the HTBI primer set. TCRdb reprocessed the multiplex PCR reads via MiXCR and lists one record per CDR3 protein. The sample includes some 800,000 distinct CDR3 sequences, around 39% of them seen just once. Input material: blood. The receptors come from a young man with Graves' hyperthyroidism.

The chain recombines TRBV5-4 with TRBJ1-2, with TRBD1 matching 8 bases. The germline V gene has CDR1 SGHNT and CDR2 YYREEE (reference sequence). The trim removed 4 bases at V and 10 bases at J, leaving 6 bases unmatched. The CDR3 sequence is 12 residues long. The CDR3 nucleotides are TGTGCCAGCAGCATGACAGGGGAAGACTACACCTTC. Its protein is CASSMTGEDYTF.

V and J are TRBV12-3 or TRBV12-4 and TRBJ1-1, with no clear D. The CDR3 is made up of 12 amino acids. V lost 3 bases to trimming and J lost 6 bases, with 8 bases between them. CDR3 nucleotide sequence: TGTGCCAGCAGTTTCCGGACCCCTGAAGCTTTCTTT. As protein: CASSFRTPEAFF.

This chain joins TRBV10-3 and TRBJ1-2; possibly TRBD1 for D (6 bases). This CDR3 is 15 amino acids long. Trimming shortened V by 2 bases and J by 8 bases, and 18 bases separated the two germline ends. CDR1 is ENHRY and CDR2 is SYGVKD in the germline V gene. In DNA form, the CDR3 reads TGTGCCATCAGTGAGCCCGGGGGGCAGGCGAGCGGCTACACCTTC. The encoded protein is CAISEPGGQASGYTF.

This clonotype was counted between two and nine times. This chain uses TRBV4-3 with TRBJ1-3, with D maybe TRBD1 (5 bases). Germline CDR1 LGHNA, CDR2 YSLEER. Trimming left V 5 bases short and J 3 bases short, with 14 bases between. This CDR3 is 15 amino acids long. The CDR3 region is CASSSGSGDGNTIYF. Here the CDR3 DNA reads TGCGCCAGCAGCTCAGGGTCGGGGGATGGAAACACCATATATTTT.

This chain connects TRBV7-9 to TRBJ2-7; 11 positions match TRBD1. V was pared by 3 bases and J by 9 bases, with 7 bases of the junction left unmatched. This CDR3 contains 14 residues. CDR1 and CDR2 from the germline V gene are SEHNR and FQNEAQ (reference sequence). Written as DNA, the CDR3 is TGTGCCAGCAGCTTCGGACAGGGGGCGCTCCGGCAGTACTTC. Protein sequence: CASSFGQGALRQYF.

This clonotype was recorded many times. The chain employs TRBV5-5 and TRBJ2-7; D perhaps matches TRBD2 (6 bases). Trimming pared 0 bases from V and 2 bases from J, leaving 9 bases between. Germline V gene data show CDR1 as SGHKS and CDR2 as YYEKEE (reference sequence). The CDR3 contains 14 residues. The CDR3 DNA is TGTGCCAGCAGCTTGGTTCGGGGGACCTACGAGCAGTACTTC. It specifies CASSLVRGTYEQYF.

This clonotype was detected only once. This chain connects TRBV9 to TRBJ2-7, with 11 bases identical to TRBD1. The CDR3 runs 15 residues. J was trimmed by 3 bases and V by 0 bases; bases with no gene match: 2. Germline CDR1 reads SGDLS; CDR2 reads YYNGEE. As DNA, the CDR3 is TGTGCCAGCAGCGTAGGAGGGACAGGGGGCTACGAGCAGTACTTC. It encodes CASSVGGTGGYEQYF.

This clonotype has more than one count but fewer than ten. The rearrangement uses TRBV5-1 and TRBJ1-2; D remains ambiguous. This CDR3 region has 14 residues. Germline-derived CDR1 and CDR2 are SGHRS and YFSETQ. V lost 3 bases, J lost 6 bases, and 15 bases lay in between. CDR3 amino acids: CASSSGIYTHGYTF. In DNA, the CDR3 is TGCGCCAGCAGCTCGGGCATCTACACACATGGCTACACCTTC.

Points on this clonotype: The junction departs from the called germline gene at one end, perhaps through a read error. The chain carries TRBV5-6 and TRBJ2-2; 7 bases align to TRBD1. The germline gives CDR1 SGHDT, CDR2 YYEEEE. This CDR3 has 13 residues. The CDR3 reads CATGTANTGELLF. The DNA for the CDR3 is TGTGCCACCGGGACAGCCAACACCGGGGAGCTGCTTTTT.

For this clonotype: A junction boundary mismatches the germline segment, possibly from a read error. V is TRBV24-1 and J is TRBJ2-5; 8 bases map to TRBD2. From germline, CDR1 is KGHDR and CDR2 SFDVKD. The CDR3 extends over 15 amino acids. The CDR3 loop reads CASSAWTSLQETQYF. CDR3 sequence (DNA): TGTGCCAGCAGTGCTTGGACTAGCCTCCAAGAGACCCAGTACTTC.

The gene calls are TRBV7-6 and TRBJ2-3; weak D call: TRBD2 (6 bases). The CDR3 is made up of 15 amino acids. With 5 bases removed from V and 4 bases from J, the gap between germline ends came to 16 bases. Germline V CDR1 and CDR2: SGHVS, FNYEAQ. The CDR3 DNA sequence: TGTGCCAGCAGCCCACCGGGACTTCACGCAGATACGCAGTATTTT. Translated: CASSPPGLHADTQYF.

This chain joins TRBV6-1 and TRBJ2-7; D ambiguous. The ends were cut back, 6 bases at V and 0 bases at J, with 12 bases in the middle. The V gene's germline CDR1 is MNHNS and CDR2 SASEGT. The CDR3 contains 14 residues. This CDR3 is CASSRREGSYEQYF. In DNA, the CDR3 is TGTGCCAGCAGCAGAAGGGAAGGCTCCTACGAGCAGTACTTC.

The chain combines TRBV15 with TRBJ1-5; 10 positions match TRBD1. This CDR3 region has 16 residues. Germline assignment: CDR1 LNHNV and CDR2 YYDKDF (reference sequence). V shed 5 bases, J shed 5 bases, and the junction held 9 bases outside the gene matches. The CDR3 coding sequence is TGTGCCACCAGCCGAGGACAGGGGGTGAGAGATCAGCCCCAGCATTTT. It yields the protein CATSRGQGVRDQPQHF.

About this clonotype itself: A much larger clonotype is one base distant, so this may be a read error. The V call is TRBV2, the J call TRBJ2-5; D is possibly TRBD1 (5 bases). The germline gives CDR1 SNHLY, CDR2 FYNNEI. V lost 6 bases to trimming and J lost 2 bases, with 16 bases between them. The CDR3 sequence is 15 residues long. In DNA form, the CDR3 reads TGTGCCAGCAGAAACCAGGCAGGGAATCAAGAGACCCAGTACTTC. The encoded protein is CASRNQAGNQETQYF.

This clonotype was detected only a few times. The chain employs TRBV19 and TRBJ1-1, with a tentative D call TRBD1 (6 bases). Trimming removed 3 bases at V and 4 bases at J, with 9 bases between. The germline gives CDR1 LNHDA, CDR2 SQIVND (reference sequence). CDR3 length: 13 amino acids. In nucleotides, the CDR3 is TGTGCCAGTAGTATTGGGACAACCACTGAAGCTTTCTTT. It encodes CASSIGTTTEAFF. The complete variable domain, with remaining parts taken from reference TRBV19 and TRBJ1-1, reads DGGITQSPKYLFRKEGQNVTLSCEQNLNHDAMYWYRQDPGQGLRLIYYSQIVNDFQKGDIAEGYSVSREKKESFPLTVTSAQKNPTAFYLCASSIGTTTEAFFGQGTRLTVV.

A few counts support this clonotype. The gene calls are TRBV24-1 and TRBJ2-7; D unresolved. CDR3 size: 11 residues. Trimming shortened V by 5 bases and J by 4 bases, and 5 bases separated the two germline ends. CDR1 is KGHDR, CDR2 SFDVKD, per germline. Here the CDR3 DNA reads TGTGCCACCAGTGGCAGGTACGAGCAGTACTTC. This sequence encodes CATSGRYEQYF.

The rearrangement joins TRBV7-9 to TRBJ2-6; no clear D. The germline gives CDR1 SEHNR, CDR2 FQNEAQ (reference sequence). The V end lost 5 bases, the J end lost 4 bases, and 3 bases lay between the germline ends. This CDR3 is 12 amino acids long. CDR3 coding DNA: TGTGCCAGCAGCCAGGGGGCCAACGTCCTGACTTTC. Its translation is CASSQGANVLTF.

This clonotype was seen repeatedly, ten times or more. V usage is TRBV10-3 and J usage is TRBJ2-7; TRBD2 aligns across 11 bases. The trim removed 6 bases at V and 0 bases at J, leaving 4 bases unmatched. The V gene's germline CDR1 is ENHRY and CDR2 SYGVKD. The CDR3 is 15 residues long. This CDR3 reads CAISPGTSGSYEQYF. CDR3 sequence (DNA): TGTGCCATCAGCCCCGGGACTAGCGGCTCCTACGAGCAGTACTTC.

The chain links TRBV2 to TRBJ1-3; the match to TRBD1 covers 8 bases. The CDR3 contains 13 residues. Germline V CDR1 and CDR2: SNHLY, FYNNEI. J gave up 7 bases and V 6 bases, and 5 bases lay outside the gene matches. CDR3 region: CASSDRTGNTIYF. The CDR3 coding sequence is TGTGCCAGCAGCGACAGGACAGGGAACACCATATATTTT.